This T cell receptor beta chain was retrieved from a study of response to subunit inactivated influenza vaccine. Study observations and caveats: Researchers suggested that each seasonal influenza vaccination recruits few new T cells.

On this clonotype: Its specificity is unknown.

Germline V gene sequence: CDR1 KGHSH, CDR2 LQKENI. Trimming took off 3 bases at V and 5 bases at J, with 7 bases between the two ends. The CDR3 is 13 amino acids. One entry per CDR3 protein results from TCRdb running MiXCR on the RT-PCR reads. The repertoire has about 800,000 distinct CDR3 sequences, around 20% of them found once; the top ten carry roughly 10%. The origin of this receptor is a man aged 50 or older who received an inactivated influenza vaccine. This chain links TRBV18 with TRBJ1-4; D might be TRBD1 (6 bases). Source: PBMCs from blood, taken around 5 days after vaccination. In nucleotides, the CDR3 is TGTGCCAGCTCACCGCAGGGGAATGAAAAACTGTTTTTT. The encoded protein is CASSPQGNEKLFF.